The rows below give T cell receptor beta chains drawn from one sample of a study of cytomegalovirus exposure and HLA in healthy donors. Measured with immunoSEQ multiplex PCR; TCRdb has only the in-frame clones, and not every one. The table shows more than 120,000 clones, with 82% occurring only once. The sample comprised PBMCs. These receptors came from a male donor in good health and CMV-seronegative. The conserved cysteine and the conserved F or W are not part of the CDR3 here.

j_call: TRBJ2-1; v_call: TRBV27; cdr3_aa: ASSNRLAGGPGSYNEQF
j_call: TRBJ1-5; v_call: TRBV30; cdr3_aa: AWSAWDSQYQPQH
j_call: TRBJ1-2; v_call: TRBV7-9; cdr3_aa: ASSLMVGGNEGYT
j_call: TRBJ2-2; v_call: TRBV29-1; cdr3_aa: SVDVGRPHNTGELF
j_call: TRBJ2-5; v_call: TRBV2; cdr3_aa: ASTLAGVEETQY
j_call: TRBJ2-5; v_call: TRBV15; cdr3_aa: ATSRVRTQDSETQY
j_call: TRBJ2-7; v_call: TRBV30; cdr3_aa: AWSLLVSYEQY
j_call: TRBJ2-7; v_call: TRBV7-9; cdr3_aa: ASSLGASVSYEQY
j_call: TRBJ2-1; v_call: TRBV6-6; cdr3_aa: ASTPSGYNEQF
j_call: TRBJ1-5; v_call: TRBV27; cdr3_aa: ASSPLEGRIQPQH
j_call: TRBJ1-2; v_call: TRBV2; cdr3_aa: ASPDRETGGYT
j_call: TRBJ2-2; v_call: TRBV6-4; cdr3_aa: ASKQDVAGELF
j_call: TRBJ2-7; v_call: TRBV4-1; cdr3_aa: ASSLGTSGSYEQY
j_call: TRBJ2-1; v_call: TRBV6-6; cdr3_aa: ASSYLGLAANNEQF
j_call: TRBJ2-5; v_call: TRBV6-5; cdr3_aa: ASSYSYRTETQY
j_call: TRBJ2-2; v_call: TRBV4-3; cdr3_aa: ASSQGLADTGELF
j_call: TRBJ2-7; v_call: TRBV6-1; cdr3_aa: ASSEYWVAGEYEQY
j_call: TRBJ2-1; v_call: TRBV7-8; cdr3_aa: ASSSGLAGGPRYNEQF
j_call: TRBJ2-3; v_call: TRBV7-9; cdr3_aa: ASSFLREGADTQY
j_call: TRBJ2-3; v_call: TRBV19; cdr3_aa: ASYGTSGASDTQY
j_call: TRBJ1-1; v_call: TRBV7-8; cdr3_aa: ASSLPGTGTVFDTEAF
j_call: TRBJ2-3; v_call: TRBV25-1; cdr3_aa: ASSDWGTGGFSTDTQY
j_call: TRBJ1-3; v_call: TRBV7-9; cdr3_aa: ASSQQAGNTIY
j_call: TRBJ2-7; v_call: TRBV5-1; cdr3_aa: ASSPGGSGSFYEQY
j_call: TRBJ2-2; v_call: TRBV6-4; cdr3_aa: ASSDSQREATGELF
j_call: TRBJ2-4; v_call: TRBV4-1; cdr3_aa: ASSPRQGGKNIQY
j_call: TRBJ2-1; v_call: TRBV7-9; cdr3_aa: ASSLAAGDEQF
j_call: TRBJ2-7; v_call: TRBV7-9; cdr3_aa: ASSLPGPTREQY
j_call: TRBJ1-4; v_call: TRBV21-1; cdr3_aa: ASSIRWDSNEKLF